A single sample gave rise to the 29 T cell receptor beta chains below, sequenced in a study of CD8+ T cells in alopecia areata. Stated treatment: oral pan-JAK inhibitor, 5-10 mg twice daily. RNA extraction and reverse transcription yielded cDNA as sequencing template. Measured with immunoSEQ multiplex PCR; TCRdb has only the in-frame clones, and not every one. Of more than 130,000 clones in the sample, 80% to 90% were seen once. The material sequenced was CD8+ T cells sorted from blood, taken at week 4, from a patient treated with tofacitinib. The source is a human donor with alopecia areata.

This clone has ten or more counts. The genes are TRBV15 and TRBJ2-7; either TRBD1 or TRBD2 may fit D (5 bases each). CDR1 LNHNV and CDR2 YYDKDF come from the germline V gene (reference sequence). The CDR3 runs to 11 residues. The V end was cut by 5 bases, the J end by 5 bases, with 7 bases between. The CDR3 loop is CATSEGNEQYF. The DNA of the CDR3 is TGTGCCACCAGCGAGGGGAACGAGCAGTACTTC.

The chain has TRBV29-1 and TRBJ2-1; 7 positions agree with TRBD1. The CDR3 spans 13 residues. Looked up from germline, CDR1 is SQVTM and CDR2 is ANQGSEA. With V trimmed by 7 bases and J by 5 bases, 8 bases remained unmatched. The CDR3 region has the DNA TGCAGCGCCGAGGGACAGTATAACAATGAGCAGTTCTTC. The encoded protein is CSAEGQYNNEQFF.

The rearrangement links TRBV10-3 to TRBJ2-5, with D unclear. The CDR3 has 15 amino acids. The V end was cut by 2 bases, the J end by 1 base, with 11 bases between. Per germline, CDR1 ENHRY and CDR2 SYGVKD. CDR3 sequence: CAISELKTLQETQYF. CDR3 DNA: TGTGCCATCAGTGAGCTTAAGACTCTCCAAGAGACCCAGTACTTC.

The chain recombines TRBV13 with TRBJ2-1; D is unclear. CDR1 is PRHDT and CDR2 is FYEKMQ in the germline V gene (reference sequence). Trimming removed 5 bases at V and 5 bases at J, with 13 bases between. There are 14 residues in the CDR3. CDR3 coding DNA: TGTGCCAGCAGCCCCTCCTTTGAGGACAATGAGCAGTTCTTC. Its translation is CASSPSFEDNEQFF.

J is TRBJ2-3 and V is TRBV27; D gene uncertain. The V and J ends lost 0 bases and 4 bases respectively, with 5 bases between them. The germline CDR1 and CDR2 sequences are MNHEY and SMNVEV (reference sequence). CDR3 length: 13 amino acids. In DNA form, the CDR3 reads TGTGCCAGCAGTTTATCTTCCGCAGATACGCAGTATTTT. Translating gives CASSLSSADTQYF.

The chain employs TRBV7-8 and TRBJ2-7, with D possibly being TRBD1 (6 bases). CDR1 and CDR2 from the germline V gene are SGHVS and FQNEAQ. The V end lost 0 bases, the J end lost 6 bases, and 21 bases lay between the germline ends. The CDR3 runs to 17 residues. The CDR3 nucleotides read TGTGCCAGCAGCTTAGCGGGTTTTACAGGGTTTAAGTTCGAGCAGTACTTC. Translating gives CASSLAGFTGFKFEQYF.

The gene calls are TRBV5-1 and TRBJ2-7; 7 nucleotides line up with TRBD1. The J segment lost 0 bases and the V segment lost 0 bases, leaving 3 bases of the junction unmatched. CDR1 is SGHRS and CDR2 is YFSETQ in the germline V gene. This CDR3 region has 15 residues. CDR3 coding DNA: TGCGCCAGCAGCTTGGGACAGGGATTCTCCTACGAGCAGTACTTC. This gives the protein CASSLGQGFSYEQYF.

The CDR3 DNA reads as TGCAGCGTGGTATGGGCGGGAGCCTACGAGCAGTACTTC. This sequence encodes CSVVWAGAYEQYF. The gene calls are TRBV29-1 and TRBJ2-7; 7 nucleotides agree with TRBD2. Germline loops: CDR1 SQVTM, CDR2 ANQGSEA. The CDR3 has 13 residues. After removal of 6 bases from V and 2 bases from J, the junction contained 7 bases not matched to a gene.

This clone was seen just once. The chain employs TRBV7-2 and TRBJ2-5; D ambiguous. Trimming removed 6 bases at V and 0 bases at J, with 11 bases between. CDR1 SGHTA and CDR2 FQGNSA come from the germline V gene. The CDR3 runs 14 residues. CDR3 amino acids: CASRPTAYQETQYF. CDR3 in DNA: TGTGCCAGCAGACCCACGGCGTACCAAGAGACCCAGTACTTC.

The chain uses TRBV5-6 and TRBJ1-2, with 10 bases fitting TRBD1. This CDR3 comprises 13 residues. In germline, CDR1 is SGHDT, CDR2 YYEEEE. V shed 9 bases and J 2 bases; nucleotides not matched to a gene: 4. The CDR3 region is CATAGQGNYGYTF. CDR3 bases: TGTGCCACCGCGGGACAGGGGAACTATGGCTACACCTTC.

This clone was detected once. The rearrangement uses TRBV5-6 and TRBJ2-5, with D tentatively TRBD1 (8 bases). The CDR3 is 15 residues long. Per germline, CDR1 SGHDT and CDR2 YYEEEE. V shed 4 bases and J shed 5 bases, with 18 bases lying between them. The CDR3 DNA sequence: TGTGCCAGCAGCACAGACGGACAGGGAGGGGAGACCCAGTACTTC. Its protein product is CASSTDGQGGETQYF.

V and J are TRBV5-6 and TRBJ2-1, with TRBD2 matching over 9 bases. The CDR3 is 15 amino acids. Trimming cost V 1 base and J 1 base; bases outside gene matches: 0. Germline V gives CDR1 SGHDT, CDR2 YYEEEE. The CDR3 coding sequence is TGTGCCAGCAGCTTGCTAGCGGGATCCTACAATGAGCAGTTCTTC. Protein: CASSLLAGSYNEQFF.

This clone was counted once. In DNA, the CDR3 is TGTGCCATCTCAGGGGGAAACTATGGCTACACCTTC. Protein sequence: CAISGGNYGYTF. This rearrangement joins TRBV6-7 to TRBJ1-2; 7 nucleotides line up with TRBD1. TRBV6-7 falls under the ORF class, with uncertain function. V lost 10 bases, J lost 2 bases, and 4 bases stayed unmatched. The CDR3 has 12 amino acids.

As to this clone: This specimen includes other DNA sequences encoding the same CDR3. The V gene is TRBV6-5, the J gene TRBJ2-7, with D unresolved. Germline V lookup: CDR1 MNHEY, CDR2 SVGAGI. Trimming shortened V by 6 bases and J by 0 bases, and 3 bases separated the two germline ends. The CDR3 sequence is 11 residues long. In DNA, the CDR3 is TGTGCCAGCAGAGACTCCTACGAGCAGTACTTC. Its protein is CASRDSYEQYF.

This chain links TRBV11-3 with TRBJ2-7; D is possibly TRBD1 or TRBD2 (5 bases each). This CDR3 contains 17 residues. Trimming removed 5 bases at V and 3 bases at J, with 23 bases between. CDR1 is SGHNT and CDR2 is YENEEA in the germline V gene. The CDR3 DNA sequence: TGTGCCAGCAGCCCTGGTCCATCCGGGTCGAGGGGCTACGAGCAGTACTTC. Protein sequence: CASSPGPSGSRGYEQYF.

This clone has just one count. CDR3 sequence reads: CSVDRDPTGEQYF. CDR3 DNA: TGCAGCGTTGATCGAGACCCGACGGGGGAGCAGTACTTC. The chain couples TRBV29-1 to TRBJ2-7; D perhaps matches TRBD2 (5 bases). The germline CDR1 and CDR2 sequences are SQVTM and ANQGSEA. V lost 3 bases and J 7 bases, leaving 16 bases between the germline ends. CDR3 length equals 13 residues.

This sequence joins TRBV25-1 and TRBJ2-1; a possible D gene is TRBD1 (5 bases). This CDR3 is 14 amino acids long. Trimming cost V 4 bases and J 4 bases, with 11 bases left between them. Germline CDR1 reads MGHDK; CDR2 reads SYGVNS. For the CDR3, the DNA is TGTGCCAGCAGTGGGGCAGGGTTATACAATGAGCAGTTCTTC. Translated, it gives CASSGAGLYNEQFF.

J is TRBJ2-3 and V is TRBV5-1; 14 nucleotides line up with TRBD2. The trim removed 3 bases at V and 3 bases at J, leaving 3 bases unmatched. The germline V gene encodes CDR1 SGHRS and CDR2 YFSETQ. The CDR3 totals 16 residues. The CDR3 spells CASSSGLAGETDTQYF. CDR3 nucleotides: TGCGCCAGCAGCTCGGGACTAGCGGGGGAGACAGATACGCAGTATTTT. The full variable domain, in which reference TRBV5-1 and TRBJ2-3 provide the parts outside the CDR3, is KAGVTQTPRYLIKTRGQQVTLSCSPISGHRSVSWYQQTPGQGLQFLFEYFSETQRNKGNFPGRFSGRQFSNSRSEMNVSTLELGDSALYLCASSSGLAGETDTQYFGPGTRLTVL.

This chain uses TRBV7-6 with TRBJ2-2, with a tentative D call TRBD2 (5 bases). CDR1 and CDR2 (germline): SGHVS, FNYEAQ. With 10 bases removed from V and 6 bases from J, the gap between germline ends came to 24 bases. The CDR3 is made up of 16 amino acids. Written as DNA, the CDR3 is TGTGCCATACCACGGGATGAACTTAATTACGCCGGGGAGCTGTTTTTT. It is translated as CAIPRDELNYAGELFF.

The chain carries TRBV29-1 and TRBJ2-3; D assignment may be TRBD1 or TRBD2 (5 bases each). In germline, CDR1 is SQVTM, CDR2 ANQGSEA. The CDR3 totals 15 residues. Trimming stripped 0 bases from V and 1 base from J, with 11 bases between. The CDR3 sequence is CSVEEAQEGTDTQYF. The DNA for the CDR3 is TGCAGCGTTGAAGAAGCACAGGAGGGCACAGATACGCAGTATTTT.

J is TRBJ1-6 and V is TRBV6-1; 7 bases match TRBD1. V lost 1 base, J lost 4 bases, and 7 bases stayed unmatched. Germline lookup yields CDR1 MNHNS and CDR2 SASEGT. CDR3 length: 17 amino acids. The CDR3 coding sequence is TGTGCCAGCAGTGAAGGGTCGGGACAGCTTTATAATTCACCCCTCCACTTT. Protein product: CASSEGSGQLYNSPLHF.

The rearrangement uses TRBV4-2 and TRBJ2-5; 7 nucleotides line up with TRBD2. The germline gives CDR1 LGHNA, CDR2 YNFKEQ. The CDR3 spans 17 residues. V trimming: 4 bases; J trimming: 1 base; junction bases outside the gene matches: 12. The CDR3 coding sequence is TGTGCCAGCAGCCCCCCCCAGCGGGGCCCCCTCCAAGAGACCCAGTACTTC. Its translation is CASSPPQRGPLQETQYF.

This clone was counted a few times. The CDR3 DNA follows: TGCGCCAGCAGCCAAGATCAGGGCAGCCTAGAGACCCAGTACTTC. It specifies CASSQDQGSLETQYF. The V and J genes are TRBV4-1 and TRBJ2-5, with a weak D call TRBD1 (5 bases). Germline assignment: CDR1 MGHRA and CDR2 YSYEKL. This CDR3 region has 15 residues. Deletions cut 0 bases from V and 4 bases from J, with 12 bases between.

CDR3 sequence: CASSPRDRGHEQYF. CDR3 sequence (DNA): TGTGCCAGCAGCCCACGGGACAGGGGCCACGAGCAGTACTTC. V and J are TRBV7-9 and TRBJ2-7, with TRBD1 matching 10 bases. V lost 5 bases, J lost 5 bases, and 6 bases stayed unmatched. Germline CDR1 is SEHNR and CDR2 is FQNEAQ (reference sequence). The CDR3 sequence is 14 residues long.

This chain uses TRBV6-5 with TRBJ2-6; D ambiguous. V dropped 0 bases and J dropped 0 bases, with 3 bases sitting between them. The CDR3 length is 15 residues. Germline values: CDR1 MNHEY, CDR2 SVGAGI. The CDR3 is CASSYSASGANVLTF. In DNA, the CDR3 is TGTGCCAGCAGTTACTCCGCCTCTGGGGCCAACGTCCTGACTTTC.

The rearrangement links TRBV6-1 to TRBJ2-5; maybe TRBD1 (6 bases). Germline V gene lookup returns CDR1 MNHNS and CDR2 SASEGT. Trimming took 6 bases from V and 0 from J, leaving 11 bases between them. The CDR3 has 14 residues. The CDR3 protein is CASRLTGYQETQYF. As DNA, the CDR3 is TGTGCCAGCAGATTGACAGGCTACCAAGAGACCCAGTACTTC.

This chain uses TRBV14 with TRBJ2-3; D not certain. This CDR3 spans 15 amino acids. Trimming shortened V by 6 bases and J by 3 bases, and 16 bases separated the two germline ends. The V gene's germline CDR1 is SGHDN and CDR2 FVKESK. This CDR3 is CASRAHGLGTDTQYF. The CDR3 nucleotides are TGTGCCAGCAGAGCCCACGGCCTGGGGACAGATACGCAGTATTTT.

The CDR3, as DNA: TGCGCCAGCAGAGAACCGGGACAGGGGGCCTACGAGCAGTACTTC. Translation: CASREPGQGAYEQYF. The chain carries TRBV10-2 and TRBJ2-7; TRBD1 aligns across 11 bases. Germline CDR1 WSHSY, CDR2 SAAADI. Trimming at V came to 6 bases and at J to 2 bases, leaving 6 bases not matched to a gene. The CDR3 is made up of 15 amino acids.

This clone has only a few counts. V is TRBV4-2 and J is TRBJ2-7, with 9 bases matching TRBD2. The germline CDR1 and CDR2 sequences are LGHNA and YNFKEQ. With V trimmed by 3 bases and J by 3 bases, 9 bases remained unmatched. The CDR3 spans 16 residues. The CDR3 nucleotides are TGTGCCAGCAGCCAGGAGTCTAGCGGGGCTCTCTACGAGCAGTACTTC. Its translation: CASSQESSGALYEQYF.